The rows below give T cell receptor beta chains drawn from one sample of a study of cytomegalovirus exposure and HLA in healthy donors. Sequencing used immunoSEQ multiplex PCR; TCRdb keeps in-frame clones, though not all of them. Of roughly 100,000 clones listed, more than 65% are singletons. The sequenced material came from PBMCs. The receptor set was obtained from a young woman in good health and CMV-seropositive. The CDR3 runs from the conserved cysteine through the conserved F or W. Fields, in order: J gene, D gene, CDR3 length, clone size, V gene, CDR3 protein, CDR3 DNA. The D gene is left open where the match is weak. Some rows have no size entry. The others give once, few or many, or a class for an expanded clone.

J gene: TRBJ1-1; D gene: .; CDR3 length: 12; clone size: .; V gene: TRBV29-1; CDR3 protein: CSAPGRGTEAFF; CDR3 DNA: TGCAGCGCCCCGGGGCGGGGCACTGAAGCTTTCTTT
J gene: TRBJ2-7; D gene: TRBD2; CDR3 length: 14; clone size: .; V gene: TRBV6-1; CDR3 protein: CASSVSGGSYEQYF; CDR3 DNA: TGTGCCAGCAGTGTTAGCGGGGGTTCCTACGAGCAGTACTTC
J gene: TRBJ2-1; D gene: TRBD2; CDR3 length: 15; clone size: .; V gene: TRBV5-4; CDR3 protein: CASSLWGRVGNEQFF; CDR3 DNA: TGTGCCAGCAGCTTATGGGGGAGGGTTGGGAATGAGCAGTTCTTC
J gene: TRBJ2-3; D gene: .; CDR3 length: 13; clone size: .; V gene: TRBV6-6; CDR3 protein: CASKLQGTDTQYF; CDR3 DNA: TGTGCCAGCAAACTACAGGGCACAGATACGCAGTATTTT
J gene: TRBJ2-1; D gene: .; CDR3 length: 14; clone size: .; V gene: TRBV9; CDR3 protein: CASSDSPSYNEQFF; CDR3 DNA: TGTGCCAGCAGCGACTCCCCCTCCTACAATGAGCAGTTCTTC
J gene: TRBJ2-7; D gene: TRBD2; CDR3 length: 15; clone size: once; V gene: TRBV9; CDR3 protein: CASSVAGGLNYEQYF; CDR3 DNA: TGTGCCAGCAGCGTAGCGGGGGGGTTAAACTACGAGCAGTACTTC
J gene: TRBJ2-3; D gene: TRBD2; CDR3 length: 16; clone size: .; V gene: TRBV5-4; CDR3 protein: CASSLTSGTGTDTQYF; CDR3 DNA: TGTGCCAGCAGCTTAACTAGCGGTACGGGGACAGATACGCAGTATTTT
J gene: TRBJ2-3; D gene: .; CDR3 length: 16; clone size: .; V gene: TRBV2; CDR3 protein: CASRVQGRTGTDTQYF; CDR3 DNA: TGTGCCAGCAGAGTACAGGGTAGAACGGGCACAGATACGCAGTATTTT
J gene: TRBJ2-1; D gene: .; CDR3 length: 15; clone size: .; V gene: TRBV5-1; CDR3 protein: CASSLTRGYYNEQFF; CDR3 DNA: TGCGCCAGCAGCCTCACGAGGGGGTACTACAATGAGCAGTTCTTC
J gene: TRBJ1-2; D gene: .; CDR3 length: 16; clone size: .; V gene: TRBV5-1; CDR3 protein: CASRLGGQPSNYGYTF; CDR3 DNA: TGCGCCAGCCGATTGGGAGGACAGCCCTCAAACTATGGCTACACCTTC
J gene: TRBJ2-4; D gene: .; CDR3 length: 14; clone size: .; V gene: TRBV7-2; CDR3 protein: CASSRTVAKNIQYF; CDR3 DNA: TGTGCCAGCAGCAGGACAGTAGCCAAAAACATTCAGTACTTC
J gene: TRBJ1-2; D gene: .; CDR3 length: 15; clone size: .; V gene: TRBV5-6; CDR3 protein: CASSLFRVQPYGYTF; CDR3 DNA: TGTGCCAGCAGCTTGTTCCGGGTCCAACCTTATGGCTACACCTTC
J gene: TRBJ2-7; D gene: TRBD2; CDR3 length: 16; clone size: few; V gene: TRBV5-1; CDR3 protein: CASSLAGPGDPYEQYF; CDR3 DNA: TGCGCCAGCAGCCTAGCGGGGCCAGGGGACCCCTACGAGCAGTACTTC
J gene: TRBJ2-2; D gene: .; CDR3 length: 13; clone size: once; V gene: TRBV7-2; CDR3 protein: CASSLARGGELFF; CDR3 DNA: TGTGCCAGCAGCTTAGCGCGGGGCGGGGAGCTGTTTTTT
J gene: TRBJ1-1; D gene: TRBD1; CDR3 length: 16; clone size: .; V gene: TRBV9; CDR3 protein: CASSSDRAGPNTEAFF; CDR3 DNA: TGTGCCAGCAGCTCAGACAGGGCAGGGCCGAACACTGAAGCTTTCTTT
J gene: TRBJ1-1; D gene: TRBD1; CDR3 length: 14; clone size: .; V gene: TRBV12-5; CDR3 protein: CASAVGQGNTEAFF; CDR3 DNA: TGTGCTAGTGCCGTGGGACAGGGGAACACTGAAGCTTTCTTT
J gene: TRBJ2-2; D gene: TRBD1; CDR3 length: 19; clone size: .; V gene: TRBV4-3; CDR3 protein: CASSRTPPGQGANTGELFF; CDR3 DNA: TGCGCCAGCAGCCGCACCCCGCCGGGACAGGGGGCAAACACCGGGGAGCTGTTTTTT
J gene: TRBJ1-5; D gene: .; CDR3 length: 16; clone size: .; V gene: TRBV4-2; CDR3 protein: CASSQVGGTGNQPQHF; CDR3 DNA: TGTGCCAGCAGCCAAGTGGGGGGGACGGGGAATCAGCCCCAGCATTTT
J gene: TRBJ2-2; D gene: .; CDR3 length: 17; clone size: .; V gene: TRBV10-3; CDR3 protein: CAISESSPGRNTGELFF; CDR3 DNA: TGTGCCATCAGTGAGTCGAGTCCGGGGAGGAACACCGGGGAGCTGTTTTTT
J gene: TRBJ2-4; D gene: TRBD1; CDR3 length: 12; clone size: .; V gene: TRBV29-1; CDR3 protein: CSVEVGTDIQYF; CDR3 DNA: TGCAGCGTTGAAGTGGGGACAGATATTCAGTACTTC
J gene: TRBJ2-6; D gene: .; CDR3 length: 17; clone size: .; V gene: TRBV10-3; CDR3 protein: CAISVSGEGDGTNVLTF; CDR3 DNA: TGTGCCATCAGTGTTTCGGGGGAGGGGGACGGGACCAACGTCCTGACTTTC
J gene: TRBJ1-5; D gene: .; CDR3 length: 12; clone size: few; V gene: TRBV19; CDR3 protein: CASTDFNQPQHF; CDR3 DNA: TGTGCCAGTACAGATTTCAATCAGCCCCAGCATTTT
J gene: TRBJ1-6; D gene: .; CDR3 length: 12; clone size: .; V gene: TRBV4-3; CDR3 protein: CASSQERSPLHF; CDR3 DNA: TGCGCCAGCAGCCAAGAGCGTTCACCCCTCCACTTT
J gene: TRBJ2-3; D gene: TRBD2; CDR3 length: 15; clone size: .; V gene: TRBV11-2; CDR3 protein: CASSFTSGGADTQYF; CDR3 DNA: TGTGCCAGCAGCTTCACTAGCGGGGGTGCAGATACGCAGTATTTT
J gene: TRBJ2-2; D gene: TRBD2; CDR3 length: 18; clone size: .; V gene: TRBV9; CDR3 protein: CASSPGLAGGLGTGELFF; CDR3 DNA: TGTGCCAGCAGCCCAGGACTAGCGGGAGGTTTAGGCACCGGGGAGCTGTTTTTT
J gene: TRBJ1-6; D gene: .; CDR3 length: 13; clone size: .; V gene: TRBV5-4; CDR3 protein: CASSLERDSPLHF; CDR3 DNA: TGTGCCAGCAGCTTGGAGCGGGATTCACCCCTCCACTTT
J gene: TRBJ1-4; D gene: .; CDR3 length: 13; clone size: .; V gene: TRBV4-1; CDR3 protein: CASKDRTNEELFF; CDR3 DNA: TGCGCCAGCAAGGACAGAACTAATGAAGAACTGTTTTTT
J gene: TRBJ2-2; D gene: TRBD1; CDR3 length: 16; clone size: .; V gene: TRBV7-6; CDR3 protein: CASSYAGTGSTGELFF; CDR3 DNA: TGTGCCAGCAGTTACGCCGGGACAGGATCGACCGGGGAGCTGTTTTTT
J gene: TRBJ1-2; D gene: .; CDR3 length: 12; clone size: .; V gene: TRBV9; CDR3 protein: CASSPQGHGYTF; CDR3 DNA: TGTGCCAGCAGCCCTCAGGGGCATGGCTACACCTTC
J gene: TRBJ2-3; D gene: TRBD1; CDR3 length: 14; clone size: .; V gene: TRBV6-5; CDR3 protein: CASSGQTGGDTQYF; CDR3 DNA: TGTGCCAGCAGTGGGCAGACAGGGGGCGATACGCAGTATTTT
J gene: TRBJ2-1; D gene: .; CDR3 length: 13; clone size: .; V gene: TRBV7-9; CDR3 protein: CASSVRPEGEQFF; CDR3 DNA: TGTGCCAGCAGCGTTCGCCCGGAGGGTGAGCAGTTCTTC
J gene: TRBJ1-1; D gene: TRBD1; CDR3 length: 15; clone size: .; V gene: TRBV7-9; CDR3 protein: CASSAWTGMNTEAFF; CDR3 DNA: TGTGCCAGCAGCGCGTGGACAGGGATGAACACTGAAGCTTTCTTT
J gene: TRBJ1-2; D gene: .; CDR3 length: 13; clone size: .; V gene: TRBV27; CDR3 protein: CASSLYPPQGYTF; CDR3 DNA: TGTGCCAGCAGTTTATATCCACCCCAGGGCTACACCTTC
J gene: TRBJ1-2; D gene: .; CDR3 length: 15; clone size: .; V gene: TRBV9; CDR3 protein: CASSVAASANYGYTF; CDR3 DNA: TGTGCCAGCAGCGTAGCTGCGTCCGCTAACTATGGCTACACCTTC
J gene: TRBJ1-5; D gene: TRBD1; CDR3 length: 16; clone size: .; V gene: TRBV19; CDR3 protein: CASSIWGQGGNQPQHF; CDR3 DNA: TGTGCCAGTAGTATCTGGGGACAGGGGGGCAATCAGCCCCAGCATTTT
J gene: TRBJ1-6; D gene: .; CDR3 length: 14; clone size: .; V gene: TRBV7-9; CDR3 protein: CASSPSGGISPLHF; CDR3 DNA: TGTGCCAGCAGCCCGTCAGGAGGTATCTCACCCCTCCACTTT
J gene: TRBJ2-1; D gene: TRBD2; CDR3 length: 15; clone size: once; V gene: TRBV27; CDR3 protein: CASTPAAGGYNEQFF; CDR3 DNA: TGTGCCAGCACCCCGGCGGCGGGGGGCTACAATGAGCAGTTCTTC
J gene: TRBJ1-2; D gene: TRBD1; CDR3 length: 15; clone size: few; V gene: TRBV6-6; CDR3 protein: CASSATSGTGNGYTF; CDR3 DNA: TGTGCCAGCAGTGCCACCTCCGGGACAGGGAATGGCTACACCTTC
J gene: TRBJ2-5; D gene: .; CDR3 length: 15; clone size: .; V gene: TRBV11-2; CDR3 protein: CASSPSRLAQETQYF; CDR3 DNA: TGTGCCAGCAGCCCCTCGCGACTGGCCCAAGAGACCCAGTACTTC
J gene: TRBJ2-1; D gene: .; CDR3 length: 13; clone size: .; V gene: TRBV12-5; CDR3 protein: CASGLLGLNEQFF; CDR3 DNA: TGTGCTAGTGGTTTGCTAGGCCTAAATGAGCAGTTCTTC
J gene: TRBJ2-3; D gene: .; CDR3 length: 14; clone size: .; V gene: TRBV7-7; CDR3 protein: CASSLSRSTDTQYF; CDR3 DNA: TGTGCTAGCAGCTTATCCCGTAGCACAGATACGCAGTATTTT
J gene: TRBJ1-1; D gene: .; CDR3 length: 14; clone size: .; V gene: TRBV7-9; CDR3 protein: CASSLDTMNTEAFF; CDR3 DNA: TGTGCCAGCAGCTTGGACACCATGAACACTGAAGCTTTCTTT
J gene: TRBJ2-1; D gene: TRBD2; CDR3 length: 18; clone size: once; V gene: TRBV9; CDR3 protein: CASSVGLAVAQVRNEQFF; CDR3 DNA: TGTGCCAGCAGCGTAGGACTAGCGGTCGCCCAAGTTCGGAATGAGCAGTTCTTC
J gene: TRBJ1-2; D gene: .; CDR3 length: 13; clone size: once; V gene: TRBV14; CDR3 protein: CASSPHPENGYTF; CDR3 DNA: TGTGCCAGCAGCCCGCATCCTGAGAATGGCTACACCTTC
J gene: TRBJ1-5; D gene: .; CDR3 length: 16; clone size: .; V gene: TRBV19; CDR3 protein: CASSLWGGQGNQPQHF; CDR3 DNA: TGTGCCAGTAGTCTCTGGGGGGGCCAAGGCAATCAGCCCCAGCATTTT
J gene: TRBJ1-1; D gene: .; CDR3 length: 12; clone size: few; V gene: TRBV10-3; CDR3 protein: CAISVPGGEAFF; CDR3 DNA: TGTGCCATCAGTGTACCCGGCGGTGAAGCTTTCTTT
J gene: TRBJ2-2; D gene: .; CDR3 length: 16; clone size: .; V gene: TRBV4-2; CDR3 protein: CASSQETHRATGELFF; CDR3 DNA: TGTGCCAGCAGCCAAGAAACGCACAGGGCCACCGGGGAGCTGTTTTTT